Reported below is one T cell receptor (beta chain). Its antigen is currently unknown. TCRdb's table, derived via immunoSEQ multiplex PCR, lists solely in-frame clones and lacks some. This repertoire shows around 80,000 clones, roughly four fifths found once; its top ten account for roughly 0.82%. This entry comes from a study of radiotherapy plus CTLA-4 blockade in lung cancer. The wider study: Disease control was achieved by approximately 32% of patients, and objective responses by 18%.

With ipilimumab providing CTLA-4 blockade, focal radiation was administered to patients who had chemo-refractory metastatic non-small-cell lung cancer. Study-wide points: Tumor-origin TCR clones grew in blood after radiotherapy plus ipilimumab. The authors reported that early blood T cell clone dynamics, with interferon-beta, best predicted response.

The sequences come from peripheral blood, collected from a patient treated with radiotherapy plus ipilimumab. The receptor comes from a human donor with non-small cell lung cancer who had stable disease on radiotherapy plus ipilimumab.

The CDR3 sequence is CASSWGDPYNEQFF. The CDR3 DNA reads TGTGCCAGCAGTTGGGGGGACCCATACAATGAGCAGTTCTTC. This chain connects TRBV27 to TRBJ2-1; D may be TRBD2 (6 bases). Trimming took 4 bases from V and 4 from J, leaving 11 bases between them. Germline CDR1 MNHEY, CDR2 SMNVEV (reference sequence). The length of the CDR3 is 14 residues.